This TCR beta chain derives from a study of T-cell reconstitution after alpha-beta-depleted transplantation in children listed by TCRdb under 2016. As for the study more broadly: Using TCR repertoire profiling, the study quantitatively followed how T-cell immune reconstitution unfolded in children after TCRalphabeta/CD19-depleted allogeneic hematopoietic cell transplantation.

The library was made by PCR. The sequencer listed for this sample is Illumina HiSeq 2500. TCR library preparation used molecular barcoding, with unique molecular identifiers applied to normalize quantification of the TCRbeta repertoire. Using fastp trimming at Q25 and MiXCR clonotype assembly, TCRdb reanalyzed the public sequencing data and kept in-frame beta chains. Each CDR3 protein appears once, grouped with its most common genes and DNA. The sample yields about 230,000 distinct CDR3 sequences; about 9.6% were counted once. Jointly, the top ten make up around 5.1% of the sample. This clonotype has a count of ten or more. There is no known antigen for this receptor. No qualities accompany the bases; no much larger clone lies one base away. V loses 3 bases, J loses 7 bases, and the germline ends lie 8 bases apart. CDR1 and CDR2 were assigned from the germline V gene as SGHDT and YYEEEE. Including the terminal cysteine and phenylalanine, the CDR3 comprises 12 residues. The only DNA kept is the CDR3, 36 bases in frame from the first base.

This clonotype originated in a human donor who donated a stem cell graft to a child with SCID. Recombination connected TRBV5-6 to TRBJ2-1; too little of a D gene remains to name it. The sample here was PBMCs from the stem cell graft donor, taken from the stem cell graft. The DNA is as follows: TGTGCCAGCAGCTATACTGGGAATGAGCAGTTCTTC. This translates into CASSYTGNEQFF.